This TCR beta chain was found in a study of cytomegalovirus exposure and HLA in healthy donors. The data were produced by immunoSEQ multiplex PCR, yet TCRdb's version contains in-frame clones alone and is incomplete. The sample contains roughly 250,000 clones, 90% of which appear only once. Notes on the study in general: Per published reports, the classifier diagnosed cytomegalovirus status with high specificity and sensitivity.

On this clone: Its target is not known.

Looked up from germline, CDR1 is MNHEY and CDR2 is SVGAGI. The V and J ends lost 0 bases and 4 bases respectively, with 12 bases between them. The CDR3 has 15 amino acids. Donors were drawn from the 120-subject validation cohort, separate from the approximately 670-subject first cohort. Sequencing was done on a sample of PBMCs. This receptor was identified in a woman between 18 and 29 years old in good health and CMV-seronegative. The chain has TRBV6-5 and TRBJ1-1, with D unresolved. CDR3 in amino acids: CASSYSNSGSTEAFF. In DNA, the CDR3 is TGTGCCAGCAGTTACTCGAACTCGGGTTCCACTGAAGCTTTCTTT.